Following are 25 T cell receptor beta chains from one sample sequenced in a study of blood T cells in healthy people across ages. The authors ran a second PCR of 7 to 11 cycles using a sample-barcoded 5' primer and a J-beta primer mix. A single record per CDR3 protein comes from TCRdb applying MiXCR to the 5' RACE reads. Of about 1.8 million distinct CDR3 sequences in the sample, around half were seen once. Material: blood. The receptors here all came from a woman aged 35 to 49 in good health.

The chain has TRBV7-2 and TRBJ2-1; 8 nucleotides line up with TRBD2. The CDR3 runs 17 residues. Looked up from germline, CDR1 is SGHTA and CDR2 is FQGNSA. J was trimmed by 7 bases and V by 1 base; bases with no gene match: 12. The CDR3 sequence: CASSLVPSAGARNEQFF. Written as DNA, the CDR3 is TGTGCCAGCAGCTTAGTCCCCTCAGCGGGGGCGAGGAATGAGCAGTTCTTC.

This clonotype was seen just once. The rearrangement uses TRBV9 and TRBJ2-1; TRBD1 is a possible D gene (6 bases). V was pared by 4 bases and J by 0 bases, with 14 bases between. Per germline, CDR1 SGDLS and CDR2 YYNGEE. The CDR3 is 16 amino acids. This chain's CDR3 is CASSWPGESSYNEQFF. For the CDR3, the DNA is TGTGCCAGCAGCTGGCCAGGGGAGAGCTCCTACAATGAGCAGTTCTTC.

This chain uses TRBV7-6 with TRBJ2-3; the match to TRBD2 covers 11 bases. The CDR3 sequence is 14 residues long. From germline, CDR1 is SGHVS and CDR2 FNYEAQ. J lost 6 bases, V lost 5 bases, and 4 bases had no gene match. CDR3 in amino acids: CASSHSGGGDTQYF. The CDR3 DNA follows: TGTGCCAGCAGCCATAGCGGGGGGGGTGATACGCAGTATTTT.

This chain connects TRBV4-3 to TRBJ1-6, with TRBD1 as a possible D gene (6 bases). Germline V CDR1 and CDR2: LGHNA, YSLEER. The V gene lost 8 bases and the J gene lost 6 bases, with 14 bases spanning the gap. There are 14 residues in the CDR3. The CDR3 DNA reads TGCGCCAGCGGAGGGGGTTTGGGTAATTCACCCCTCCACTTT. Translating it yields CASGGGLGNSPLHF.

V is TRBV6-5 and J is TRBJ1-6, with a possible D match to TRBD1 (5 bases). Per the germline V gene, CDR1 is MNHEY and CDR2 is SVGAGI. This CDR3 has 18 residues. Trimming pared 2 bases from V and 0 bases from J, leaving 14 bases between. DNA of the CDR3: TGTGCCAGCAGTTACGGGGGAACCCTTAGCTCCTATAATTCACCCCTCCACTTT. Protein: CASSYGGTLSSYNSPLHF.

The CDR3 region is CSARPGFPLSIQYF. In DNA form, the CDR3 reads TGCAGTGCTCGGCCCGGGTTCCCCTTAAGCATTCAGTACTTC. The chain carries TRBV20-1 and TRBJ2-4; no definite D call. Germline lookup yields CDR1 DFQATT and CDR2 SNEGSKA (reference sequence). The CDR3 loop spans 14 amino acids. Trimming left V 5 bases short and J 9 bases short, with 20 bases between.

This clonotype was detected a few times. V gene TRBV5-6 combines with J gene TRBJ2-7; D may be TRBD1 (6 bases). V lost 6 bases to trimming and J lost 4 bases, with 17 bases between them. Germline V gene data show CDR1 as SGHDT and CDR2 as YYEEEE. The CDR3 is made up of 14 amino acids. CDR3 DNA sequence: TGTGCCAGCACACACTCAGGGGCCCGATACGAGCAGTACTTC. Amino acid sequence: CASTHSGARYEQYF. The complete variable domain, with remaining parts taken from reference TRBV5-6 and TRBJ2-7, reads DAGVTQSPTHLIKTRGQQVTLRCSPKSGHDTVSWYQQALGQGPQFIFQYYEEEERQRGNFPDRFSGHQFPNYSSELNVNALLLGDSALYLCASTHSGARYEQYFGPGTRLTVT.

The genes are TRBV18 and TRBJ2-4; D unclear. The better agreement between TRBJ2-7 and the DNA end casts doubt on the J call. The CDR3 length is 13 residues. Per the germline V gene, CDR1 is KGHSH and CDR2 is LQKENI. This CDR3 reads CASSPSSNYEQYF. The CDR3 nucleotides read TGTGCCAGCTCACCTTCTAGTAACTACGAGCAGTACTTC.

J is TRBJ2-1 and V is TRBV9, with D unresolved. Trimming shortened V by 0 bases and J by 6 bases, and 7 bases separated the two germline ends. The CDR3 has 13 amino acids. Germline-derived CDR1 and CDR2 are SGDLS and YYNGEE. Here the CDR3 reads CASSVVGINEQFF. The CDR3 coding sequence is TGTGCCAGCAGCGTAGTCGGTATCAATGAGCAGTTCTTC. The full variable domain, completed using reference TRBV9 and TRBJ2-1, is DSGVTQTPKHLITATGQRVTLRCSPRSGDLSVYWYQQSLDQGLQFLIQYYNGEERAKGNILERFSAQQFPDLHSELNLSSLELGDSALYFCASSVVGINEQFFGPGTRLTVL.

This clonotype occurred a few times. The chain carries TRBV6-6 and TRBJ2-1, with 8 bases lining up with TRBD2. The CDR3 totals 17 residues. Germline lookup yields CDR1 MNHNY and CDR2 SVGAGI (reference sequence). The J segment lost 2 bases and the V segment lost 5 bases, leaving 11 bases of the junction unmatched. The CDR3 DNA sequence: TGTGCCAGCAGTCATCAAGCGGGGGTCGGGACCTACAATGAGCAGTTCTTC. This gives the protein CASSHQAGVGTYNEQFF.

This rearrangement joins TRBV20-1 to TRBJ2-7, with TRBD1 identical over 8 bases. With 0 bases clipped from V and 1 base from J, the junction kept 11 bases outside the gene matches. CDR1 is DFQATT and CDR2 is SNEGSKA in the germline V gene (reference sequence). The CDR3 is made up of 17 amino acids. The CDR3 region has the DNA TGCAGTGCTAGAGATAGGATGTGGGGACAGGTTTCCTACGAGCAGTACTTC. This codes for CSARDRMWGQVSYEQYF.

V and J are TRBV12-3 or TRBV12-4 and TRBJ2-7; 7 bases are a match to TRBD1. V shed 2 bases, J shed 6 bases, and the junction held 10 bases outside the gene matches. CDR3 size: 15 residues. CDR3: CASSLFGTARGEQYF. The CDR3 DNA reads as TGTGCCAGCAGTTTATTCGGGACAGCAAGAGGCGAGCAGTACTTC.

The rearrangement joins TRBV20-1 to TRBJ2-3; D call uncertain. The CDR3 covers 15 residues. The germline V gene has CDR1 DFQATT and CDR2 SNEGSKA (reference sequence). The V and J ends lost 1 base and 0 bases respectively, with 11 bases between them. Here the CDR3 DNA reads TGCAGTGCTAGAGTGTCGTCAGCTAGCACAGATACGCAGTATTTT. Residues: CSARVSSASTDTQYF.

This clonotype was seen a handful of times. The V and J genes are TRBV28 and TRBJ2-3; 11 bases line up with TRBD2. V lost 5 bases, J lost 4 bases, and 17 bases stayed unmatched. CDR1 is MDHEN and CDR2 is SYDVKM in the germline V gene. CDR3 length: 19 amino acids. The CDR3 is CASSTRLAGGAPGADTQYF. The CDR3 nucleotides are TGTGCCAGCAGTACTCGTCTAGCGGGGGGCGCCCCCGGCGCAGATACGCAGTATTTT.

This clonotype was seen more than once but under ten times. The chain uses TRBV4-1 and TRBJ2-1, with 9 bases matching TRBD2. V shed 2 bases, J shed 15 bases, and the junction held 8 bases outside the gene matches. Looked up from germline, CDR1 is MGHRA and CDR2 is YSYEKL. This CDR3 comprises 13 residues. The CDR3 coding sequence is TGCGCCAGCAGCCAACAAGTAGCGGGGGCTCGGTTCTTC. Amino acids: CASSQQVAGARFF.

This clonotype turned up a few times. J is TRBJ2-1 and V is TRBV3-1; the D is unclear. Deletions cut 7 bases from V and 0 bases from J, with 13 bases between. Germline-derived CDR1 and CDR2 are LGHDT and YNNKEL (reference sequence). This CDR3 has 15 amino acids. In DNA form, the CDR3 reads TGTGCCAGCAAACAACTACACACCTCCTACAATGAGCAGTTCTTC. Its protein product is CASKQLHTSYNEQFF.

V usage is TRBV20-1 and J usage is TRBJ1-3; tentative D call: TRBD1 (6 bases). The CDR3 is 13 residues long. Germline lookup yields CDR1 DFQATT and CDR2 SNEGSKA (reference sequence). Trimming stripped 3 bases from V and 6 bases from J, with 12 bases between. CDR3 region: CSASLTGSNTIYF. CDR3 nucleotides: TGCAGTGCTAGCCTAACAGGGTCAAACACCATATATTTT.

V and J are TRBV6-5 and TRBJ2-7; TRBD1 matches 8 bases. CDR3 size: 15 residues. CDR1 MNHEY and CDR2 SVGAGI come from the germline V gene. The junction had 9 bases not matched to a gene; V was cut back by 0 bases and J by 8 bases. The CDR3 spells CASSYSGRGRYKQYF. DNA for the CDR3: TGTGCCAGCAGTTACTCAGGCAGGGGGCGTTACAAGCAGTACTTC.

The chain joins TRBV9 to TRBJ1-2; no reliable D call. The V gene's germline CDR1 is SGDLS and CDR2 YYNGEE. Trimming left V 4 bases short and J 2 bases short, with 15 bases between. This CDR3 comprises 15 residues. The CDR3 coding sequence is TGTGCCAGCAGCAAAGGAGAAGGCGTCAACTATGGCTACACCTTC. It translates to CASSKGEGVNYGYTF.

CDR3 sequence reads: CSVAGGANSEQYF. CDR3 coding DNA: TGCAGCGTTGCAGGGGGCGCAAACTCCGAGCAGTACTTC. The V call is TRBV29-1, the J call TRBJ2-7; 8 bases match TRBD1. The CDR3 is 13 amino acids. Germline CDR1 is SQVTM and CDR2 is ANQGSEA. V trimming: 4 bases; J trimming: 6 bases; junction bases outside the gene matches: 8.

The rearrangement joins TRBV7-8 to TRBJ2-7; a possible D gene is TRBD2 (5 bases). V lost 5 bases and J lost 1, with 12 bases in between. Germline loops: CDR1 SGHVS, CDR2 FQNEAQ. The CDR3 runs 14 residues. CDR3: CASSRAAGSYEQYF. In nucleotides, the CDR3 is TGTGCCAGCAGCCGGGCCGCGGGTTCCTACGAGCAGTACTTC.

This chain joins TRBV9 and TRBJ2-3, with 8 positions matching TRBD2. This CDR3 region has 14 residues. Germline V gives CDR1 SGDLS, CDR2 YYNGEE. V was pared by 5 bases and J by 6 bases, with 8 bases of the junction left unmatched. Here the CDR3 DNA reads TGTGCCAGCAGTATCAAAGCGGGGGTGGATACGCAGTATTTT. Protein sequence: CASSIKAGVDTQYF.

This clonotype appeared a few times. V gene TRBV29-1 combines with J gene TRBJ2-1, with 16 nucleotides matching TRBD2. Losses at the gene ends were 3 bases for V and 7 bases for J; bases not matched to a gene: 3. Germline V gene data show CDR1 as SQVTM and CDR2 as ANQGSEA. The CDR3 has 15 amino acids. The DNA of the CDR3 is TGCAGCGTTGAGGGACTAGCGGGGGGGCTTAATGAGCAGTTCTTC. It translates to CSVEGLAGGLNEQFF.

This clonotype occurred a few times. V and J are TRBV18 and TRBJ2-7; D possibly uses TRBD1 or TRBD2 (5 bases each). This CDR3 has 17 amino acids. Trimming pared 1 base from V and 3 bases from J, leaving 19 bases between. Looked up from germline, CDR1 is KGHSH and CDR2 is LQKENI. The CDR3: CASSPRKVQGEGYEQYF. CDR3 in DNA: TGTGCCAGCTCACCACGGAAAGTGCAGGGTGAGGGCTACGAGCAGTACTTC.

The CDR3 reads CASSSDRGRNTEAFF. The DNA for the CDR3 is TGCGCCAGCAGCTCGGACAGGGGGCGGAACACTGAAGCTTTCTTT. The rearrangement uses TRBV5-1 and TRBJ1-1; 11 bases map to TRBD1. Germline CDR1 reads SGHRS; CDR2 reads YFSETQ. This CDR3 spans 15 amino acids. V shed 3 bases and J 1 base; nucleotides not matched to a gene: 2.